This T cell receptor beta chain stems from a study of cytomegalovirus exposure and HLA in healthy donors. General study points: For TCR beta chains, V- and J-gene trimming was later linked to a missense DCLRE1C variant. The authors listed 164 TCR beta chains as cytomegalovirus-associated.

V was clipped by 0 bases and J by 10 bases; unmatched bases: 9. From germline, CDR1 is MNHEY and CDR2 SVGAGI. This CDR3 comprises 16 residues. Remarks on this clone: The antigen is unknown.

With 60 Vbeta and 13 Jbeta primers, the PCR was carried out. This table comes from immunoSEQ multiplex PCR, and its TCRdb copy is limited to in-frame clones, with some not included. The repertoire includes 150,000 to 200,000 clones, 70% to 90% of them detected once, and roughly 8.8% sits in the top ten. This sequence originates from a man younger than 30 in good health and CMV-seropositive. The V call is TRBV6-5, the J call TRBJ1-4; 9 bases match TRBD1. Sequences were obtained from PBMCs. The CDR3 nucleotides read TGTGCCAGCAGTTACTCTTCCGGGACAGGGCCTTTAAAACTGTTTTTT. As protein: CASSYSSGTGPLKLFF.